This T cell receptor beta chain was sequenced during a study of Ad26.COV2.S vaccination and SARS-CoV-2 variants. The germline gives CDR1 LGHNA, CDR2 YSLEER. The CDR3 totals 17 residues. The V end lost 1 base, the J end lost 0 bases, and 13 bases lay between the germline ends. Specified treatment: roughly 20 received Ad26.COV2.S at low or high dose, single or two shots; roughly five received placebo; per-sample allocation not given. Sample collection was performed on day 63 after the first vaccine or placebo injection. The assay was immunoSEQ multiplex PCR, and TCRdb's table has in-frame clones only and misses some. The table lists roughly 380,000 clones, around 87% of them singletons, with around 3.6% in the top ten.

The chain links TRBV4-3 to TRBJ2-1; D may be TRBD1 (6 bases). The TCR sequence derives from a person aged 18-60 years who received the Ad26.COV2.S COVID-19 vaccine or a placebo. This specimen was peripheral blood, taken in a trial of Ad26.COV2.S vaccine versus placebo. The CDR3 here is CASSQVPGQISYNEQFF. CDR3 nucleotides: TGCGCCAGCAGCCAAGTACCCGGACAGATCTCCTACAATGAGCAGTTCTTC.